This T cell receptor beta chain was captured by sequencing in a study of PD-1 blockade in classical Hodgkin lymphoma. Clones were sequenced by immunoSEQ multiplex PCR, and TCRdb holds only the in-frame ones, with some missing. The sample gives some 18,000 clones, around 76% of which show up once; 27% is in the top ten. Every patient relapsed after autologous stem cell transplantation, and brentuximab vedotin exposure varied. This clone was counted between two and nine times. In germline, CDR1 is MDHEN, CDR2 SYDVKM. V was shortened by 5 bases and J by 6 bases, with 11 bases between the two germline ends. This CDR3 has 14 residues.

V gene TRBV28 combines with J gene TRBJ1-6, with D possibly being TRBD1 (5 bases). The source was peripheral blood mononuclear cells (PBMCs), collected before the second cycle of nivolumab. The sequence was collected from a human donor with classical Hodgkin lymphoma. The CDR3 region has the DNA TGTGCCAGCAGTCCCCCGGGACCTAATTCACCCCTCCACTTT. It yields the protein CASSPPGPNSPLHF.